The 26 T cell receptor beta chains given below trace back to one sample, sequenced in a study of shared clonotypes between healthy human individuals. Method: immunoSEQ multiplex PCR; TCRdb's copy keeps in-frame clones and lacks some. This sample carries about 2.4 million clones, 90% to 95% of them seen once, and the ten largest clones take approximately 0.37%. Sample: naive CD4+ T cells from PBMCs. The subset here: CD45RA+ positively selected. These receptors came from a man aged 18 to 35 in good health. Some clones in this sample may be carry-over from other donors' samples.

The table lists this clone with a count of one. The rearrangement joins TRBV19 to TRBJ1-2; D is unresolved. Looked up from germline, CDR1 is LNHDA and CDR2 is SQIVND (reference sequence). CDR3 length equals 14 residues. V lost 5 bases to trimming and J lost 4 bases, with 14 bases between them. CDR3 sequence (DNA): TGTGCCAGTAGTCGCCTTACAGTTCTCTATGGCTACACCTTC. This codes for CASSRLTVLYGYTF.

The gene calls are TRBV7-9 and TRBJ2-1, with D tentatively TRBD1 or TRBD2 (5 bases each). The CDR3 has 15 amino acids. Trimming took 7 bases from V and 2 from J, leaving 15 bases between them. The germline CDR1 and CDR2 sequences are SEHNR and FQNEAQ (reference sequence). The CDR3 DNA reads as TGTGCCAGCACCAGCACTCGGGGCACCTACAATGAGCAGTTCTTC. Its protein product is CASTSTRGTYNEQFF.

The chain combines TRBV4-3 with TRBJ2-7; a weak D match, TRBD1 (5 bases). CDR3 length: 15 residues. Germline CDR1 reads LGHNA; CDR2 reads YSLEER. The V end lost 0 bases, the J end lost 6 bases, and 15 bases lay between the germline ends. The CDR3: CASSQERGKGTEQYF. The CDR3 DNA is TGCGCCAGCAGCCAAGAAAGGGGCAAAGGAACCGAGCAGTACTTC.

The chain has TRBV5-1 and TRBJ2-1, with 9 bases aligning to TRBD1. This CDR3 region has 15 residues. CDR1 and CDR2 (germline): SGHRS, YFSETQ. With V trimmed by 5 bases and J by 4 bases, 7 bases remained unmatched. The CDR3 bases are TGCGCCAGCAGATCCTCACAGGGGGCTTACAATGAGCAGTTCTTC. It translates to CASRSSQGAYNEQFF. Together with reference TRBV5-1 and TRBJ2-1, the CDR3 gives the full variable domain: KAGVTQTPRYLIKTRGQQVTLSCSPISGHRSVSWYQQTPGQGLQFLFEYFSETQRNKGNFPGRFSGRQFSNSRSEMNVSTLELGDSALYLCASRSSQGAYNEQFFGPGTRLTVL.

The J gene is TRBJ1-4, the V gene TRBV27, with D perhaps matching TRBD1 (6 bases). This CDR3 spans 16 amino acids. V dropped 3 bases and J dropped 2 bases, with 13 bases sitting between them. The germline V gene has CDR1 MNHEY and CDR2 SMNVEV (reference sequence). In nucleotides, the CDR3 is TGTGCCAGCAGTTTGCGGGGGGCGCTCACTAATGAAAAACTGTTTTTT. It translates to CASSLRGALTNEKLFF. Using reference TRBV27 and TRBJ1-4 for the parts outside the CDR3, the full variable domain is EAQVTQNPRYLITVTGKKLTVTCSQNMNHEYMSWYRQDPGLGLRQIYYSMNVEVTDKGDVPEGYKVSRKEKRNFPLILESPSPNQTSLYFCASSLRGALTNEKLFFGSGTQLSVL.

The V call is TRBV2, the J call TRBJ2-3, with 8 bases matching TRBD2. In germline, CDR1 is SNHLY, CDR2 FYNNEI. With V trimmed by 4 bases and J by 1 base, 13 bases remained unmatched. This CDR3 has 18 amino acids. In nucleotides, the CDR3 is TGTGCCAGCAGTGGCGGGTACGGACTAGCTGGAGGCACAGATACGCAGTATTTT. It encodes CASSGGYGLAGGTDTQYF.

This chain links TRBV28 with TRBJ1-5; no reliable D call. V was trimmed by 3 bases and J by 3 bases, leaving 12 bases between them. Germline V gives CDR1 MDHEN, CDR2 SYDVKM. This CDR3 region has 15 residues. The CDR3 spells CASSFSGGPNQPQHF. The CDR3 DNA follows: TGTGCCAGCAGTTTTAGTGGAGGGCCCAATCAGCCCCAGCATTTT.

CDR3 protein: CASSPQGPPGSEAFF. The CDR3 DNA is TGTGCCAGCTCACCACAGGGTCCCCCAGGGTCTGAAGCTTTCTTT. The genes are TRBV18 and TRBJ1-1; tentative D call: TRBD1 (5 bases). The CDR3 has 15 residues. Trimming shortened V by 1 base and J by 6 bases, and 15 bases separated the two germline ends. The V gene's germline CDR1 is KGHSH and CDR2 LQKENI.

The V and J genes are TRBV11-2 and TRBJ2-1; 9 nucleotides align to TRBD2. The V segment lost 1 base and the J segment 0 bases; nucleotides outside the gene matches: 4. This CDR3 is 17 amino acids long. Germline lookup yields CDR1 SGHAT and CDR2 FQNNGV. Written as DNA, the CDR3 is TGTGCCAGCAGCTTAGCAGGACTAGCGAGCTCCTACAATGAGCAGTTCTTC. This gives the protein CASSLAGLASSYNEQFF. The whole variable domain, remainder taken from reference TRBV11-2 and TRBJ2-1, is EAGVAQSPRYKIIEKRQSVAFWCNPISGHATLYWYQQILGQGPKLLIQFQNNGVVDDSQLPKDRFSAERLKGVDSTLKIQPAKLEDSAVYLCASSLAGLASSYNEQFFGPGTRLTVL.

The V call is TRBV18, the J call TRBJ2-7; D remains unclear. V gave up 4 bases and J gave up 6 bases, with 10 bases separating them. The CDR3 covers 12 residues. In germline, CDR1 is KGHSH, CDR2 LQKENI. The CDR3 reads CASSLPLGEQYF. The CDR3 DNA reads as TGTGCCAGCTCACTCCCCTTAGGCGAGCAGTACTTC. Looking up the rest from reference TRBV18 and TRBJ2-7 gives the full variable domain: NAGVMQNPRHLVRRRGQEARLRCSPMKGHSHVYWYRQLPEEGLKFMVYLQKENIIDESGMPKERFSAEFPKEGPSILRIQQVVRGDSAAYFCASSLPLGEQYFGPGTRLTVT.

The chain employs TRBV7-9 and TRBJ2-5; TRBD1 matches at 11 bases. Unmatched junction bases numbered 10, after V lost 5 bases and J lost 2 bases. CDR1 SEHNR and CDR2 FQNEAQ come from the germline V gene (reference sequence). The CDR3 is 17 residues long. The CDR3 sequence is CASSPPRDRGFQETQYF. CDR3 coding DNA: TGTGCCAGCAGCCCGCCGAGGGACAGGGGGTTTCAAGAGACCCAGTACTTC.

The chain couples TRBV6-5 to TRBJ1-4, with 7 bases that match TRBD1. Per germline, CDR1 MNHEY and CDR2 SVGAGI. The CDR3 is 15 amino acids. V shed 8 bases and J 8 bases; nucleotides not matched to a gene: 14. The chain's CDR3 is CASHRGGSVAEKLFF. DNA for the CDR3: TGTGCCAGCCACAGGGGAGGGTCCGTTGCGGAAAAACTGTTTTTT.

The J gene is TRBJ2-7, the V gene TRBV28, with D maybe TRBD2 (6 bases). Germline CDR1 reads MDHEN; CDR2 reads SYDVKM. V lost 4 bases, J lost 9 bases, and 13 bases lay in between. This CDR3 region has 12 residues. The CDR3 DNA follows: TGTGCCAGCAGTTCCGGGACTTCGGGGCAGTACTTC. Protein: CASSSGTSGQYF.

The V and J genes are TRBV7-8 and TRBJ1-1; D is unresolved. Trimming took 2 bases from V and 4 from J, leaving 8 bases between them. Per germline, CDR1 SGHVS and CDR2 FQNEAQ. The CDR3 has 13 amino acids. In nucleotides, the CDR3 is TGTGCCAGCAGCTTAAATGTCGGCACTGAAGCTTTCTTT. It encodes CASSLNVGTEAFF.

The chain has TRBV5-5 and TRBJ1-2, with D hard to call. Germline assignment: CDR1 SGHKS and CDR2 YYEKEE (reference sequence). Trimming left V 4 bases short and J 5 bases short, with 24 bases between. The CDR3 consists of 17 residues. The CDR3 DNA reads TGTGCCAGCAGCCATCTAATTGACCAAAAAAGAGGGTATGGCTACACCTTC. It specifies CASSHLIDQKRGYGYTF. Based on the CDR3 plus reference TRBV5-5 and TRBJ1-2, the full variable domain is DAGVTQSPTHLIKTRGQQVTLRCSPISGHKSVSWYQQVLGQGPQFIFQYYEKEERGRGNFPDRFSARQFPNYSSELNVNALLLGDSALYLCASSHLIDQKRGYGYTFGSGTRLTVV.

The chain recombines TRBV11-2 with TRBJ2-7; TRBD2 agrees at 12 bases. The CDR3 is 20 amino acids. V was clipped by 0 bases and J by 2 bases; unmatched bases: 14. CDR1 is SGHAT, CDR2 FQNNGV, per germline. CDR3 in amino acids: CASSLDMGLAGGPGPYEQYF. The CDR3, as DNA: TGTGCCAGCAGCTTAGATATGGGCCTAGCGGGAGGGCCGGGGCCCTACGAGCAGTACTTC.

The chain carries TRBV2 and TRBJ1-2; D is unresolved. The CDR3 has 14 amino acids. The germline gives CDR1 SNHLY, CDR2 FYNNEI. V lost 5 bases to trimming and J lost 8 bases, with 18 bases between them. Written as DNA, the CDR3 is TGTGCCAGCAGTAACCTAAGTGGACTTTGGGGCTACACCTTC. It translates to CASSNLSGLWGYTF.

Notes on this clone: At the DNA level, this CDR3 is encoded by other sequences in the same sample as well. The chain recombines TRBV7-3 with TRBJ2-1; 10 nucleotides align to TRBD2. Unmatched junction bases numbered 6, after V lost 5 bases and J lost 5 bases. This CDR3 spans 15 amino acids. Looked up from germline, CDR1 is SGHTA and CDR2 is FQGTGA. CDR3 residues: CASSPRLAGDNEQFF. The CDR3 region has the DNA TGTGCCAGCAGCCCCCGACTAGCGGGCGACAATGAGCAGTTCTTC.

The rearrangement joins TRBV4-2 to TRBJ2-1, with TRBD2 identical over 8 bases. V was pared by 4 bases and J by 6 bases, with 14 bases of the junction left unmatched. The CDR3 has 17 amino acids. In germline, CDR1 is LGHNA, CDR2 YNFKEQ. The CDR3 DNA reads TGTGCCAGCAGCCGAGAAATAGCGGGGCGGACGTTCAATGAGCAGTTCTTC. Residues: CASSREIAGRTFNEQFF.

The gene calls are TRBV6-1 and TRBJ2-1; the D gene could be TRBD1 or TRBD2 (5 bases each). V lost 3 bases to trimming and J lost 6 bases, with 21 bases between them. Germline V gives CDR1 MNHNS, CDR2 SASEGT. This CDR3 region has 17 residues. The CDR3 bases are TGTGCCAGCAGTGATTGGTGGGGCCCGGGGCTTTTCAATGAGCAGTTCTTC. It specifies CASSDWWGPGLFNEQFF.

This chain joins TRBV2 and TRBJ2-7; possibly TRBD2 for D (6 bases). The V end lost 7 bases, the J end lost 3 bases, and 19 bases lay between the germline ends. The CDR3 sequence is 15 residues long. Germline lookup yields CDR1 SNHLY and CDR2 FYNNEI. CDR3 region: CASTEAGSGSYEQYF. In DNA form, the CDR3 reads TGTGCCAGCACCGAAGCAGGTAGCGGAAGCTACGAGCAGTACTTC.

The gene calls are TRBV2 and TRBJ2-5, with TRBD1 matching 9 bases. The J call is doubtful: the DNA matches TRBJ2-7 better. The CDR3 spans 13 residues. Germline V gives CDR1 SNHLY, CDR2 FYNNEI. The CDR3 loop is CASARDRDYEQYF. In nucleotides, the CDR3 is TGTGCCAGCGCCCGGGACAGGGACTACGAGCAGTACTTC.

This clone has a handful of counts. The rearrangement joins TRBV29-1 to TRBJ1-1; no clear D gene. Per germline, CDR1 SQVTM and CDR2 ANQGSEA. This CDR3 contains 13 residues. V lost 6 bases and J 4 bases, leaving 15 bases between the germline ends. The CDR3 loop reads CSVREVVGTEAFF. In DNA form, the CDR3 reads TGCAGCGTCCGGGAGGTGGTGGGCACTGAAGCTTTCTTT.

The chain couples TRBV7-6 to TRBJ2-2; tentatively, D is TRBD2 (5 bases). Germline CDR1 and CDR2: SGHVS and FNYEAQ. Trimming stripped 5 bases from V and 6 bases from J, with 19 bases between. The CDR3 consists of 16 residues. The CDR3, as DNA: TGTGCCAGCAGCGCCCGGACTCCTGCCTCAGCCGGGGAGCTGTTTTTT. Translating gives CASSARTPASAGELFF.

The V call is TRBV10-2, the J call TRBJ2-2; 9 nucleotides agree with TRBD1. The germline V gene has CDR1 WSHSY and CDR2 SAAADI. With V trimmed by 7 bases and J by 6 bases, 6 bases remained unmatched. The CDR3 has 14 residues. In DNA form, the CDR3 reads TGCGCCAGCACCGAGAGACAGGGGGCCGGGGAGCTGTTTTTT. Its translation is CASTERQGAGELFF.

The gene calls are TRBV19 and TRBJ2-6; 9 bases agree with TRBD1. Germline assignment: CDR1 LNHDA and CDR2 SQIVND (reference sequence). After removal of 3 bases from V and 3 bases from J, the junction contained 15 bases not matched to a gene. The CDR3 covers 20 residues. The DNA for the CDR3 is TGTGCCAGTAGTATTTTGACAGGGGGAGGATTCGGGCTTGGGGCCAACGTCCTGACTTTC. Amino acid sequence: CASSILTGGGFGLGANVLTF.